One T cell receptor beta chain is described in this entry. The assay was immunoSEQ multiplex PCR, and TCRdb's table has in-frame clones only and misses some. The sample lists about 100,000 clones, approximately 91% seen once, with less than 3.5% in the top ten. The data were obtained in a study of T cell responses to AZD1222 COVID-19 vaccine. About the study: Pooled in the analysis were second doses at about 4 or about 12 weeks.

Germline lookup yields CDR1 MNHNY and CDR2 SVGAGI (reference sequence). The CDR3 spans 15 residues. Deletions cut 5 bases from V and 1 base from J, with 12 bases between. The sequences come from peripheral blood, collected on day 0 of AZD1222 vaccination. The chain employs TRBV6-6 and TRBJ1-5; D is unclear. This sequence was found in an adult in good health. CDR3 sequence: CASSNGPRSNQPQHF. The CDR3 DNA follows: TGTGCCAGCAGTAACGGGCCGCGGAGCAATCAGCCCCAGCATTTT.